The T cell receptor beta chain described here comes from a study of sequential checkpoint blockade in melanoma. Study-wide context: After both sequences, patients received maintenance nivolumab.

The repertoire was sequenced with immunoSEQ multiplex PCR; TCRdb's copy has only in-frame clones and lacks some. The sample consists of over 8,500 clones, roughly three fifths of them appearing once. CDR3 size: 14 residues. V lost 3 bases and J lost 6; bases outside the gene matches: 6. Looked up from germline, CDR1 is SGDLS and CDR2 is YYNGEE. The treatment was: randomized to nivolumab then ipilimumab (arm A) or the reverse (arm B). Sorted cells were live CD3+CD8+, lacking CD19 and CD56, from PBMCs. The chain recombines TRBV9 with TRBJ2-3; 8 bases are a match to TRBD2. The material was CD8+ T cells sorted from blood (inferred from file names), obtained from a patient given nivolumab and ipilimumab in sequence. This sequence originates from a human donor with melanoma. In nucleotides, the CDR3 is TGTGCCAGCAGCGCAAGCGGGAGTTGGGATACGCAGTATTTT. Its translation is CASSASGSWDTQYF.